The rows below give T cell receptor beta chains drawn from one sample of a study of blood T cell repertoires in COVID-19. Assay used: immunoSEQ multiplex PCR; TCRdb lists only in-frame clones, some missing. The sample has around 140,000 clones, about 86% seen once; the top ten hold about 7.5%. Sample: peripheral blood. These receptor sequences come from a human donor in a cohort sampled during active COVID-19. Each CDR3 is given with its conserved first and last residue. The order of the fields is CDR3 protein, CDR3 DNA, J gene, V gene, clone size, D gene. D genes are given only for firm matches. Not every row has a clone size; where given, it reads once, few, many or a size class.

CDR3 protein: CASGQGWYGYTF
CDR3 DNA: TGTGCCAGTGGGCAGGGATGGTATGGCTACACCTTC
J gene: TRBJ1-2
V gene: TRBV19
clone size: .
D gene: .

CDR3 protein: CASSSGLAGSQFF
CDR3 DNA: TGTGCCAGCAGCTCGGGACTAGCGGGATCGCAGTTCTTC
J gene: TRBJ2-1
V gene: TRBV7-2
clone size: few
D gene: TRBD2

CDR3 protein: CASSRDSLSNQPQHF
CDR3 DNA: TGTGCCAGCAGCCGGGACAGCCTCAGCAATCAGCCCCAGCATTTT
J gene: TRBJ1-5
V gene: TRBV7-8
clone size: .
D gene: TRBD1

CDR3 protein: CASSEVSWARGVEQFF
CDR3 DNA: TGTGCCAGCAGTGAAGTCTCTTGGGCCAGGGGTGTGGAGCAGTTCTTC
J gene: TRBJ2-1
V gene: TRBV6-1
clone size: once
D gene: .

CDR3 protein: CASSDSGARTYEQYF
CDR3 DNA: TGTGCCAGCAGCGATTCGGGAGCCCGAACGTACGAGCAGTACTTC
J gene: TRBJ2-7
V gene: TRBV6-5
clone size: .
D gene: .

CDR3 protein: CASSYYSGAENTEAFF
CDR3 DNA: TGTGCCAGCAGTTACTATTCTGGGGCAGAGAACACTGAAGCTTTCTTT
J gene: TRBJ1-1
V gene: TRBV6-5
clone size: .
D gene: .

CDR3 protein: CASSPQALQETQYF
CDR3 DNA: TGCGCCAGCAGCCCCCAGGCACTCCAAGAGACCCAGTACTTC
J gene: TRBJ2-5
V gene: TRBV5-1
clone size: .
D gene: .

CDR3 protein: CASSLTLTAGGPDTQYF
CDR3 DNA: TGTGCCAGCAGCTTAACTTTAACGGCGGGAGGGCCAGATACGCAGTATTTT
J gene: TRBJ2-3
V gene: TRBV7-3
clone size: .
D gene: TRBD2

CDR3 protein: CAGIAGGVYNEQFF
CDR3 DNA: TGTGCCGGTATAGCGGGAGGGGTATACAATGAGCAGTTCTTC
J gene: TRBJ2-1
V gene: TRBV7-9
clone size: .
D gene: TRBD2

CDR3 protein: CASSVPGTSGVTGAYEQYF
CDR3 DNA: TGTGCCAGCAGCGTTCCCGGGACTAGCGGGGTAACGGGCGCCTACGAGCAGTACTTC
J gene: TRBJ2-7
V gene: TRBV7-2
clone size: .
D gene: TRBD2

CDR3 protein: CASSEPSGSSVDTQYF
CDR3 DNA: TGTGCCAGCAGCGAGCCTAGCGGGAGTTCGGTGGATACGCAGTATTTT
J gene: TRBJ2-3
V gene: TRBV7-6
clone size: .
D gene: TRBD2

CDR3 protein: CASSLRSGGVAYGYTF
CDR3 DNA: TGTGCCAGCAGCTTAAGGTCCGGAGGAGTGGCCTATGGCTACACCTTC
J gene: TRBJ1-2
V gene: TRBV7-6
clone size: .
D gene: .

CDR3 protein: CASSTGLTYEQYF
CDR3 DNA: TGCGCCAGCAGCACCGGACTAACTTACGAGCAGTACTTC
J gene: TRBJ2-7
V gene: TRBV5-1
clone size: .
D gene: .

CDR3 protein: CARGTSYNEQFF
CDR3 DNA: TGCGCCAGAGGGACTTCTTACAATGAGCAGTTCTTC
J gene: TRBJ2-1
V gene: TRBV10-1
clone size: few
D gene: .

CDR3 protein: CASSFLAGAVDTQYF
CDR3 DNA: TGTGCCAGCAGTTTCCTAGCGGGAGCGGTGGATACGCAGTATTTT
J gene: TRBJ2-3
V gene: TRBV6-4
clone size: .
D gene: TRBD2

CDR3 protein: CATSRSSPDRGYEQYF
CDR3 DNA: TGTGCCACCAGCAGATCCTCTCCGGACAGGGGCTACGAGCAGTACTTC
J gene: TRBJ2-7
V gene: TRBV15
clone size: .
D gene: TRBD1

CDR3 protein: CASSYPGSEDTEAFF
CDR3 DNA: TGTGCCAGCAGTTACCCCGGATCGGAGGACACTGAAGCTTTCTTT
J gene: TRBJ1-1
V gene: TRBV6-6
clone size: few
D gene: .

CDR3 protein: CASSYRRGLYEQYF
CDR3 DNA: TGTGCCAGCAGTTACAGGCGGGGGCTCTACGAGCAGTACTTC
J gene: TRBJ2-7
V gene: TRBV6-2/TRBV6-3
clone size: .
D gene: .

CDR3 protein: CASSPDRSKGGETQYF
CDR3 DNA: TGTGCCAGCTCACCGGACAGATCTAAGGGCGGAGAGACCCAGTACTTC
J gene: TRBJ2-5
V gene: TRBV18
clone size: .
D gene: .

CDR3 protein: CASSKTPAGGPGEQFF
CDR3 DNA: TGTGCCAGCAGCAAAACCCCAGCGGGAGGGCCGGGTGAGCAGTTCTTC
J gene: TRBJ2-1
V gene: TRBV21-1
clone size: .
D gene: .

CDR3 protein: CASSSGGSSSTDTQYF
CDR3 DNA: TGTGCCAGTAGTTCGGGGGGCTCGTCTAGCACAGATACGCAGTATTTT
J gene: TRBJ2-3
V gene: TRBV19
clone size: .
D gene: .

CDR3 protein: CASSQTTGGTGAHNEQFF
CDR3 DNA: TGCGCCAGCAGTCAAACCACGGGCGGGACAGGGGCCCACAATGAGCAGTTCTTC
J gene: TRBJ2-1
V gene: TRBV23-1
clone size: .
D gene: TRBD1

CDR3 protein: CASSHSFSNYGYTF
CDR3 DNA: TGTGCCAGCAGTCACAGCTTTTCTAACTATGGCTACACCTTC
J gene: TRBJ1-2
V gene: TRBV7-9
clone size: .
D gene: .

CDR3 protein: CASSYSDSKGSPLHF
CDR3 DNA: TGTGCCAGCAGTTACTCGGACAGTAAGGGTTCACCCCTCCACTTT
J gene: TRBJ1-6
V gene: TRBV6-5
clone size: many
D gene: .

CDR3 protein: CASSPDSFYNEQFF
CDR3 DNA: TGTGCCAGCAGTCCGGATAGCTTCTACAATGAGCAGTTCTTC
J gene: TRBJ2-1
V gene: TRBV25-1
clone size: .
D gene: .

CDR3 protein: CASSGHRGLAKETQYF
CDR3 DNA: TGTGCCAGCAGCGGACACCGCGGACTAGCGAAAGAGACCCAGTACTTC
J gene: TRBJ2-5
V gene: TRBV7-9
clone size: .
D gene: TRBD2

CDR3 protein: CATSTRDYNSPLHF
CDR3 DNA: TGTGCCACCAGCACCAGGGACTATAATTCACCCCTCCACTTT
J gene: TRBJ1-6
V gene: TRBV15
clone size: .
D gene: .

CDR3 protein: CASSKKDRKTGYPYEQYF
CDR3 DNA: TGTGCCAGCAGCAAGAAAGACCGAAAGACAGGGTACCCCTACGAGCAGTACTTC
J gene: TRBJ2-7
V gene: TRBV21-1
clone size: .
D gene: .

CDR3 protein: CSVSPIHSGANVLTF
CDR3 DNA: TGCAGCGTTTCCCCCATTCACTCTGGGGCCAACGTCCTGACTTTC
J gene: TRBJ2-6
V gene: TRBV29-1
clone size: .
D gene: .

CDR3 protein: CASSPGQGTDTQYF
CDR3 DNA: TGTGCCAGCAGTCCAGGACAGGGCACAGATACGCAGTATTTT
J gene: TRBJ2-3
V gene: TRBV6-2/TRBV6-3
clone size: .
D gene: TRBD1

CDR3 protein: CASSIPYRARRGETQYF
CDR3 DNA: TGTGCCAGTAGTATTCCTTACCGGGCACGGAGGGGAGAGACCCAGTACTTC
J gene: TRBJ2-5
V gene: TRBV19
clone size: .
D gene: .

CDR3 protein: CASSPQTGLYEQYF
CDR3 DNA: TGTGCCAGCAGCCCACAGACAGGACTCTACGAGCAGTACTTC
J gene: TRBJ2-7
V gene: TRBV7-8
clone size: once
D gene: .

CDR3 protein: CASSLYGQGRGLSYEQYF
CDR3 DNA: TGTGCCAGCAGCTTATACGGCCAGGGCAGGGGGCTCTCCTACGAGCAGTACTTC
J gene: TRBJ2-7
V gene: TRBV7-9
clone size: .
D gene: TRBD1

CDR3 protein: CASSPGVAGTYEQYF
CDR3 DNA: TGCGCCAGCAGCCCCGGGGTAGCGGGGACCTACGAGCAGTACTTC
J gene: TRBJ2-7
V gene: TRBV4-1
clone size: .
D gene: TRBD2

CDR3 protein: CASSQGLAGRDTQYF
CDR3 DNA: TGTGCCAGCAGCCAAGGTCTAGCGGGTCGGGATACGCAGTATTTT
J gene: TRBJ2-3
V gene: TRBV3-1/TRBV3-2
clone size: .
D gene: TRBD2

CDR3 protein: CASSLDGLVAGPSYEQYF
CDR3 DNA: TGTGCCAGCAGCTTAGATGGGTTGGTAGCGGGACCATCCTACGAGCAGTACTTC
J gene: TRBJ2-7
V gene: TRBV11-3
clone size: .
D gene: TRBD2

CDR3 protein: CASTVQTEQYF
CDR3 DNA: TGTGCCAGCACCGTACAGACCGAGCAGTACTTC
J gene: TRBJ2-7
V gene: TRBV2
clone size: .
D gene: .

CDR3 protein: CASRTANYGYTF
CDR3 DNA: TGTGCCAGCAGAACAGCTAACTATGGCTACACCTTC
J gene: TRBJ1-2
V gene: TRBV28
clone size: .
D gene: .

CDR3 protein: CASSGRGRGIFFANTEAFF
CDR3 DNA: TGTGCCAGCAGCGGTCGCGGGAGGGGGATTTTTTTTGCGAACACTGAAGCTTTCTTT
J gene: TRBJ1-1
V gene: TRBV7-3
clone size: .
D gene: .

CDR3 protein: CASSPAGQNSGANVLTF
CDR3 DNA: TGTGCCAGCTCACCTGCGGGACAGAACTCTGGGGCCAACGTCCTGACTTTC
J gene: TRBJ2-6
V gene: TRBV18
clone size: .
D gene: .

CDR3 protein: CASSLGLAETYEQYF
CDR3 DNA: TGTGCCAGCAGTTTAGGGCTAGCGGAAACCTACGAGCAGTACTTC
J gene: TRBJ2-7
V gene: TRBV27
clone size: .
D gene: TRBD2

CDR3 protein: CASSYNSGANVLTF
CDR3 DNA: TGTGCCAGCAGCTATAACTCTGGGGCCAACGTCCTGACTTTC
J gene: TRBJ2-6
V gene: TRBV9
clone size: .
D gene: .

CDR3 protein: CASSGFQQETQYF
CDR3 DNA: TGTGCCAGCTCAGGTTTCCAGCAAGAGACCCAGTACTTC
J gene: TRBJ2-5
V gene: TRBV18
clone size: .
D gene: .

CDR3 protein: CASSWTGMVNYGYTF
CDR3 DNA: TGTGCCAGCAGTTGGACAGGGATGGTTAACTATGGCTACACCTTC
J gene: TRBJ1-2
V gene: TRBV28
clone size: .
D gene: TRBD1

CDR3 protein: CASKQGEGDGNTIYF
CDR3 DNA: TGTGCCAGCAAGCAAGGGGAGGGGGACGGAAACACCATATATTTT
J gene: TRBJ1-3
V gene: TRBV5-4
clone size: .
D gene: .

CDR3 protein: CASSFQRETYEQYF
CDR3 DNA: TGTGCCAGCAGCTTCCAGCGGGAGACGTACGAGCAGTACTTC
J gene: TRBJ2-7
V gene: TRBV7-8
clone size: .
D gene: TRBD2

CDR3 protein: CATALAGGYSYEQYF
CDR3 DNA: TGTGCCACCGCCCTAGCGGGAGGTTACTCCTACGAGCAGTACTTC
J gene: TRBJ2-7
V gene: TRBV28
clone size: .
D gene: TRBD2

CDR3 protein: CASSEFGAPGQGPYEQYF
CDR3 DNA: TGTGCCAGCAGTGAATTCGGCGCCCCGGGACAGGGCCCCTACGAGCAGTACTTC
J gene: TRBJ2-7
V gene: TRBV2
clone size: .
D gene: TRBD1

CDR3 protein: CATLGQVLDTQYF
CDR3 DNA: TGTGCCACCCTAGGACAGGTGCTAGATACGCAGTATTTT
J gene: TRBJ2-3
V gene: TRBV19
clone size: .
D gene: TRBD1

CDR3 protein: CASSPLGLANTGELFF
CDR3 DNA: TGTGCCAGCAGCCCTTTGGGACTAGCGAACACCGGGGAGCTGTTTTTT
J gene: TRBJ2-2
V gene: TRBV3-1/TRBV3-2
clone size: few
D gene: TRBD2